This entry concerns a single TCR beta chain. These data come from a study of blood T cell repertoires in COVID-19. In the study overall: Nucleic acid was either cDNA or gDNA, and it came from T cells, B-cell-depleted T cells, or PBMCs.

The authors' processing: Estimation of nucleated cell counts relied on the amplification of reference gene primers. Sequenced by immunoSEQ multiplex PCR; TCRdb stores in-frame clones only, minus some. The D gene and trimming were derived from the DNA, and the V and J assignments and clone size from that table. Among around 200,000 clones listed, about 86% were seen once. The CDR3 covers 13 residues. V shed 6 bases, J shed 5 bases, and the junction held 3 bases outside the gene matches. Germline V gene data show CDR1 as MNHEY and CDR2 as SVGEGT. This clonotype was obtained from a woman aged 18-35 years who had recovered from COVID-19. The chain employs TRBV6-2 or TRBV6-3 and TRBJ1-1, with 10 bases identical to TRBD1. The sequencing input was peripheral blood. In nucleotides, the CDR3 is TGTGCCAGCAGCCGGGGACAGGGGACTGAAGCTTTCTTT. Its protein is CASSRGQGTEAFF.